The next 28 T cell receptor beta chains were all read from a single sample in a study of blood T cell repertoires in COVID-19 (dated by TCRdb to the early 2020s). The library was made by the immunoSEQ multiplex PCR assay. Imported from immuneACCESS, the table was reduced by TCRdb to in-frame sequences with V and J called. These copies leave out some clones; in studies compared against another copy, an unresolved V gene accounts for under half, and the cause of the remainder is not known. Across this sample there are approximately 59,000 clones, with around four fifths seen only once. Roughly 30% of the sample is in the top ten clones. Sequences were obtained from peripheral blood. The receptors come from a man in his sixties with COVID-19, enrolled during active disease.

The chain is built from TRBV5-1 and TRBJ2-2; 8 nucleotides align to TRBD1. CDR1 and CDR2 from the germline V gene are SGHRS and YFSETQ. J lost 1 base, V lost 3 bases, and 2 bases had no gene match. This CDR3 contains 15 residues. The CDR3 DNA is TGCGCCAGCAGCTCCGACAGGGGGAACACCGGGGAGCTGTTTTTT. Its protein product is CASSSDRGNTGELFF.

The chain couples TRBV9 to TRBJ1-1, with D maybe TRBD1 (5 bases). This CDR3 spans 14 amino acids. With 4 bases removed from V and 0 bases from J, the gap between germline ends came to 10 bases. Germline values: CDR1 SGDLS, CDR2 YYNGEE. The CDR3 protein is CASSLGHLNTEAFF. The DNA for the CDR3 is TGTGCCAGCAGCTTAGGACACCTGAACACTGAAGCTTTCTTT. The whole variable domain, remainder taken from reference TRBV9 and TRBJ1-1, is DSGVTQTPKHLITATGQRVTLRCSPRSGDLSVYWYQQSLDQGLQFLIQYYNGEERAKGNILERFSAQQFPDLHSELNLSSLELGDSALYFCASSLGHLNTEAFFGQGTRLTVV.

The chain couples TRBV6-4 to TRBJ2-1, with 13 bases that match TRBD2. There are 14 residues in the CDR3. V lost 4 bases to trimming and J lost 6 bases; unmatched junction nucleotides: 0. The germline CDR1 and CDR2 sequences are MRHNA and SNTAGT. This CDR3 reads CASSGTSGSNEQFF. DNA of the CDR3: TGTGCCAGCAGTGGGACTAGCGGGAGCAATGAGCAGTTCTTC.

The count of this clone is one. The chain has TRBV3-1 (or the pseudogene TRBV3-2) and TRBJ1-1; D possibly corresponds to TRBD1 (5 bases). The CDR3 extends over 14 amino acids. The germline gives CDR1 LGHDT, CDR2 YNNKEL (reference sequence). The V gene lost 0 bases and the J gene lost 6 bases, with 11 bases spanning the gap. The CDR3 is CASSQDQVGAEAFF. Here the CDR3 DNA reads TGTGCCAGCAGCCAAGACCAGGTAGGGGCTGAAGCTTTCTTT.

The J gene is TRBJ2-1, the V gene TRBV12-5; 10 bases are a match to TRBD2. The CDR3 covers 17 residues. V dropped 2 bases and J dropped 3; count of bases not matched to a gene: 7. CDR1 LGHNT and CDR2 FRNRAP come from the germline V gene. The CDR3 sequence: CASGLPILAGSYNEQFF. The CDR3 DNA follows: TGTGCTAGTGGTTTGCCCATACTAGCGGGAAGCTACAATGAGCAGTTCTTC.

This CDR3 is CASSLAQGEQYF. The CDR3 DNA sequence: TGTGCCAGCAGCTTAGCGCAGGGGGAGCAGTACTTC. The J gene is TRBJ2-7, the V gene TRBV7-6, with D possibly matching TRBD1 (6 bases). The CDR3 loop spans 12 amino acids. Germline V CDR1 and CDR2: SGHVS, FNYEAQ. V was shortened by 0 bases and J by 7 bases, with 7 bases between the two germline ends. Supplemented by reference TRBV7-6 and TRBJ2-7, the full variable domain reads GAGVSQSPRYKVTKRGQDVALRCDPISGHVSLYWYRQALGQGPEFLTYFNYEAQQDKSGLPNDRFSAERPEGSISTLTIQRTEQRDSAMYRCASSLAQGEQYFGPGTRLTVT.

J is TRBJ2-7 and V is TRBV10-3; TRBD2 agrees at 9 bases. Losses at the gene ends were 0 bases for V and 3 bases for J; bases not matched to a gene: 6. Germline CDR1 ENHRY, CDR2 SYGVKD. The CDR3 is made up of 16 amino acids. As DNA, the CDR3 is TGTGCCATCAGTGAGTCGAGTAGCGGGGGATACTACGAGCAGTACTTC. Translating it yields CAISESSSGGYYEQYF.

The gene calls are TRBV6-5 and TRBJ2-3; 12 nucleotides match TRBD2. The germline gives CDR1 MNHEY, CDR2 SVGAGI. This CDR3 is built from 15 residues. Trimming took 6 bases from V and 7 from J; bases not matched to a gene: 8. The CDR3 protein is CASSSLAGGPHTQYF. In DNA, the CDR3 is TGTGCCAGCAGCTCTCTAGCGGGAGGGCCGCATACGCAGTATTTT.

This sequence joins TRBV24-1 and TRBJ2-1, with 11 positions matching TRBD1. The V segment lost 6 bases and the J segment 6 bases; nucleotides outside the gene matches: 9. This CDR3 spans 16 amino acids. CDR1 and CDR2 (germline): KGHDR, SFDVKD. The CDR3 DNA reads as TGTGCCACCAGTTTGGGAGGACAGGGGGCTATCAATGAGCAGTTCTTC. Amino acid sequence: CATSLGGQGAINEQFF.

The chain combines TRBV18 with TRBJ2-4; D not certain. V was trimmed by 2 bases and J by 8 bases, leaving 10 bases between them. Germline CDR1 KGHSH, CDR2 LQKENI. The CDR3 is 13 amino acids. The CDR3 is CASSPAEADIQYF. CDR3 DNA sequence: TGTGCCAGCTCACCAGCCGAGGCGGACATTCAGTACTTC.

V is TRBV3-1 (or the pseudogene TRBV3-2) and J is TRBJ2-1, with TRBD2 matching over 11 bases. The CDR3 is 15 residues long. The junction had 2 bases not matched to a gene; V was cut back by 5 bases and J by 2 bases. Germline CDR1 LGHDT, CDR2 YNNKEL (reference sequence). The CDR3 region has the DNA TGTGCCAGCAGCTTAGCGGGAGGGCCCTACAATGAGCAGTTCTTC. This gives the protein CASSLAGGPYNEQFF.

The chain links TRBV19 to TRBJ1-1; unclear D gene. Trimming shortened V by 4 bases and J by 4 bases, and 7 bases separated the two germline ends. Germline CDR1 reads LNHDA; CDR2 reads SQIVND (reference sequence). This CDR3 contains 12 residues. The CDR3 DNA reads as TGTGCCAGTAGTAGGTTGAGCACTGAAGCTTTCTTT. Its translation is CASSRLSTEAFF.

This clone was counted between two and nine times. The genes are TRBV2 and TRBJ1-6, with D uncertain. Trimming left V 4 bases short and J 11 bases short, with 9 bases between. The length of the CDR3 is 12 residues. Germline V lookup: CDR1 SNHLY, CDR2 FYNNEI. The CDR3 is CASSGLLAPLHF. The CDR3 region has the DNA TGTGCCAGCAGTGGTCTTTTAGCACCCCTCCACTTT.

The sample holds one count of this clone. The genes are TRBV12-5 and TRBJ1-2; a possible D gene is TRBD1 (6 bases). Per germline, CDR1 LGHNT and CDR2 FRNRAP. This CDR3 is built from 12 residues. Here the CDR3 reads CVAGAANYGYTF. In nucleotides, the CDR3 is TGTGTTGCAGGGGCCGCTAACTATGGCTACACCTTC. Supplemented by reference TRBV12-5 and TRBJ1-2, the full variable domain reads DARVTQTPRHKVTEMGQEVTMRCQPILGHNTVFWYRQTMMQGLELLAYFRNRAPLDDSGMPKDRFSAEMPDATLATLKIQPSEPRDSAVYFCVAGAANYGYTFGSGTRLTVV.

The V gene is TRBV27, the J gene TRBJ1-5; D gene unclear. V lost 8 bases and J 4 bases, leaving 15 bases between the germline ends. The CDR3 sequence is 14 residues long. Germline lookup yields CDR1 MNHEY and CDR2 SMNVEV (reference sequence). This CDR3 is CASAPLNSNQPQHF. CDR3 bases: TGTGCCAGCGCCCCACTGAACTCGAATCAGCCCCAGCATTTT.

This clone appeared once. The V call is TRBV15, the J call TRBJ1-1; TRBD1 agrees at 11 bases. With V trimmed by 4 bases and J by 5 bases, 9 bases remained unmatched. The CDR3 totals 16 residues. CDR1 is LNHNV, CDR2 YYDKDF, per germline (reference sequence). The CDR3 nucleotides read TGTGCCACCAGCACCAGATGGACAGGGGGCATTACTGAAGCTTTCTTT. It codes for CATSTRWTGGITEAFF.

This chain links TRBV5-5 with TRBJ1-6, with 7 bases matching TRBD1. The germline CDR1 and CDR2 sequences are SGHKS and YYEKEE (reference sequence). V shed 4 bases and J 1 base; nucleotides not matched to a gene: 14. The CDR3 covers 19 residues. Written as DNA, the CDR3 is TGTGCCAGCAGCCTAGTACAATTGACAGGGTTTTCCTATAATTCACCCCTCCACTTT. Its protein is CASSLVQLTGFSYNSPLHF.

The V and J genes are TRBV29-1 and TRBJ2-3, with TRBD2 identical over 9 bases. V dropped 5 bases and J dropped 6; count of bases not matched to a gene: 12. The CDR3 is 15 amino acids. Germline loops: CDR1 SQVTM, CDR2 ANQGSEA. CDR3 in amino acids: CSVRTPAGGGDTQYF. The CDR3 DNA sequence: TGCAGCGTTCGAACACCAGCGGGGGGCGGGGATACGCAGTATTTT.

CDR3 DNA: TGTGCCAGCAGCTTAGAAATCGACCCTAGCACTAATGAAAAACTGTTTTTT. It translates to CASSLEIDPSTNEKLFF. This chain connects TRBV7-6 to TRBJ1-4; no clear D. This CDR3 is 17 amino acids long. Germline CDR1 is SGHVS and CDR2 is FNYEAQ. Trimming removed 1 base at V and 2 bases at J, with 14 bases between.

In nucleotides, the CDR3 is TGTGCCAGCAGTGAAGAGGCAGGGTGGGACACCATATATTTT. It codes for CASSEEAGWDTIYF. The chain carries TRBV2 and TRBJ1-3, with D possibly being TRBD1 (5 bases). V was cut by 1 base and J by 8 bases, with 12 bases left in between. The CDR3 spans 14 residues. Germline CDR1 SNHLY, CDR2 FYNNEI.

This rearrangement joins TRBV11-1 to TRBJ2-1; TRBD2 agrees at 7 bases. This CDR3 is built from 11 residues. Trimming cost V 4 bases and J 13 bases; bases outside gene matches: 4. Germline V CDR1 and CDR2: SGHAT, FQDESV (reference sequence). CDR3 DNA sequence: TGTGCCAGCAGCTCAAGACTAGCACAGTTCTTC. This sequence encodes CASSSRLAQFF. Full variable domain (remainder filled in from reference TRBV11-1 and TRBJ2-1): EAEVAQSPRYKITEKSQAVAFWCDPISGHATLYWYRQILGQGPELLVQFQDESVVDDSQLPKDRFSAERLKGVDSTLKIQPAELGDSAMYLCASSSRLAQFFGPGTRLTVL.

The gene calls are TRBV5-8 and TRBJ1-2, with D perhaps matching TRBD1 (6 bases). This CDR3 spans 16 amino acids. Germline-derived CDR1 and CDR2 are SGHTS and YDEGEE. The germline V and J ends were trimmed by 1 base and 3 bases, with 16 bases remaining between them. The CDR3, as DNA: TGTGCCAGCAGCTTGCAAGACAGGCCCCAATACTATGGCTACACCTTC. Protein sequence: CASSLQDRPQYYGYTF.

V and J are TRBV12-3 or TRBV12-4 and TRBJ1-2; TRBD1 matches at 8 bases. The CDR3 extends over 13 amino acids. J was trimmed by 8 bases and V by 3 bases; bases with no gene match: 5. CDR3 loop: CASSFDRGRGYTF. The CDR3 DNA sequence: TGTGCCAGCAGTTTCGACAGGGGAAGAGGCTACACCTTC.

This sequence joins TRBV9 and TRBJ2-5; 14 bases map to TRBD2. V was pared by 4 bases and J by 7 bases, with 3 bases of the junction left unmatched. This CDR3 is built from 14 residues. CDR1 is SGDLS, CDR2 YYNGEE, per germline. CDR3 protein: CASSPGTSGGTQYF. Here the CDR3 DNA reads TGTGCCAGCAGCCCTGGGACTAGCGGGGGGACCCAGTACTTC.

This clone came up once. The rearrangement links TRBV29-1 to TRBJ2-1, with TRBD2 identical over 10 bases. Trimming took 6 bases from V and 3 from J; bases not matched to a gene: 2. The CDR3 is made up of 13 amino acids. Germline assignment: CDR1 SQVTM and CDR2 ANQGSEA. CDR3 residues: CSVRLAGYNEQFF. In DNA form, the CDR3 reads TGCAGCGTGAGACTAGCGGGCTACAATGAGCAGTTCTTC.

J is TRBJ2-7 and V is TRBV6-5; TRBD1 matches at 7 bases. Looked up from germline, CDR1 is MNHEY and CDR2 is SVGAGI. The junction had 9 bases not matched to a gene; V was cut back by 6 bases and J by 4 bases. CDR3 length equals 14 residues. CDR3 loop: CASSARQGGYEQYF. The CDR3 DNA is TGTGCCAGCAGCGCCAGACAGGGTGGATACGAGCAGTACTTC.

The V call is TRBV2, the J call TRBJ2-5; D is possibly TRBD1 (6 bases). Trimming took 4 bases from V and 0 from J, leaving 12 bases between them. CDR1 is SNHLY and CDR2 is FYNNEI in the germline V gene. The CDR3 is 15 amino acids. CDR3 DNA: TGTGCCAGCAGTGTTACGAACAGGGACCAAGAGACCCAGTACTTC. This codes for CASSVTNRDQETQYF.

The chain has TRBV18 and TRBJ2-1; possibly TRBD1 for D (6 bases). CDR3 length: 13 amino acids. Trimming removed 6 bases from V and 4 bases from J, with 10 bases in between. Germline CDR1 KGHSH, CDR2 LQKENI. In DNA form, the CDR3 reads TGTGCCAGCTCGGCGCAGGGGTACAATGAGCAGTTCTTC. Residues: CASSAQGYNEQFF. The full variable domain, its missing parts supplied by reference TRBV18 and TRBJ2-1, is NAGVMQNPRHLVRRRGQEARLRCSPMKGHSHVYWYRQLPEEGLKFMVYLQKENIIDESGMPKERFSAEFPKEGPSILRIQQVVRGDSAAYFCASSAQGYNEQFFGPGTRLTVL.